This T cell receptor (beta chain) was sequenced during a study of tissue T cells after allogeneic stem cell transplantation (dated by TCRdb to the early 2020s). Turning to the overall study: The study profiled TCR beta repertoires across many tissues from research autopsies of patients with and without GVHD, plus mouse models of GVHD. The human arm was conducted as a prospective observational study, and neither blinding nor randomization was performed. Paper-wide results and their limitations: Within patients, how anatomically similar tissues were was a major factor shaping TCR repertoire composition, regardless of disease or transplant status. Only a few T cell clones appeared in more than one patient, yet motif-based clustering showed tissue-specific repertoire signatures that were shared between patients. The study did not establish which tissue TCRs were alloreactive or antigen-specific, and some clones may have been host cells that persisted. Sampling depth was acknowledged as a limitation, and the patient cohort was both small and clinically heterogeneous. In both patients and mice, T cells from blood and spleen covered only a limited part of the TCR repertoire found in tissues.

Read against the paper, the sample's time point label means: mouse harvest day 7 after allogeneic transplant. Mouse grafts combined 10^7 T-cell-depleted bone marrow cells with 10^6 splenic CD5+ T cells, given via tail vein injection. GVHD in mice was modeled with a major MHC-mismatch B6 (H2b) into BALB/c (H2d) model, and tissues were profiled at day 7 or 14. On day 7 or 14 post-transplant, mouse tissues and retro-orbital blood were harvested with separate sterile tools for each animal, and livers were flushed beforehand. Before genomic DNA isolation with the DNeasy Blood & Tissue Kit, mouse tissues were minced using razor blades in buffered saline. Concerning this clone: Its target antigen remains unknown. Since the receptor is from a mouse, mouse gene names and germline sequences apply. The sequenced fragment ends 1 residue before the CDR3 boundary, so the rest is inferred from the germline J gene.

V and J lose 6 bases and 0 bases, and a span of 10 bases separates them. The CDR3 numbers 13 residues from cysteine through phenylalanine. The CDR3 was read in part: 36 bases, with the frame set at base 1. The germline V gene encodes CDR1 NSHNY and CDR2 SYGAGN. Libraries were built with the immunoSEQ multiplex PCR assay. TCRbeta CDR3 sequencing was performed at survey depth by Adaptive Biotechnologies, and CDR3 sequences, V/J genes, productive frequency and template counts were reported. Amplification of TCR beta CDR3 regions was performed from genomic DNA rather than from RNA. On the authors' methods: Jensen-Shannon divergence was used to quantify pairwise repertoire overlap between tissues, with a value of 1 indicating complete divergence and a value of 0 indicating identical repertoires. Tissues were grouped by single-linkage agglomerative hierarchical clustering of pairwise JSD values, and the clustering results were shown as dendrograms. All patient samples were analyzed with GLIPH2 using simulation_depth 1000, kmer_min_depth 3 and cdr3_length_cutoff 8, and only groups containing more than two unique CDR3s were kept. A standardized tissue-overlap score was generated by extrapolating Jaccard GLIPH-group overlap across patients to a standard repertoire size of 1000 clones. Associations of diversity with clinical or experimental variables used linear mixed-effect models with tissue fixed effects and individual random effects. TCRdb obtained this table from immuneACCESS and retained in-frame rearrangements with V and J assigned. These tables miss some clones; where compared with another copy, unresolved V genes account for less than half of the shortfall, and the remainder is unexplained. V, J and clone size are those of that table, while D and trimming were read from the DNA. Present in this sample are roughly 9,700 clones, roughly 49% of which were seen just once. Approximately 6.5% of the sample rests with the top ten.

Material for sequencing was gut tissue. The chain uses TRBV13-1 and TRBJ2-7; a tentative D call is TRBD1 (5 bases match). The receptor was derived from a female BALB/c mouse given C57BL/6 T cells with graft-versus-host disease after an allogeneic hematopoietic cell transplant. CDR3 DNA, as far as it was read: TGTGCCAGCACCCTGACAGCCTCCTATGAACAGTAC. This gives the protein CASTLTASYEQY. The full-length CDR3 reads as CASTLTASYEQYF.